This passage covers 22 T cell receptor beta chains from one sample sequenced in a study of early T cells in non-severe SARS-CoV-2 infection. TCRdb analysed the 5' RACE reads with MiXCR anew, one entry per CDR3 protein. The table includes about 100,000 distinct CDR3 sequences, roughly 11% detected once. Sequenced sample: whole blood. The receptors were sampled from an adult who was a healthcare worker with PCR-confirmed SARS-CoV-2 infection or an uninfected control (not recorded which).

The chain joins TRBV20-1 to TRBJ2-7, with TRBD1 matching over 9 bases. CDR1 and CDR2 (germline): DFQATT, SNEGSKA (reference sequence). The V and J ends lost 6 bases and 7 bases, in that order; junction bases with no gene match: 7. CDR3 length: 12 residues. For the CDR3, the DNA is TGCAGTGCAGGGACAGGGTCGTTGGAGCAGTACTTC. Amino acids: CSAGTGSLEQYF.

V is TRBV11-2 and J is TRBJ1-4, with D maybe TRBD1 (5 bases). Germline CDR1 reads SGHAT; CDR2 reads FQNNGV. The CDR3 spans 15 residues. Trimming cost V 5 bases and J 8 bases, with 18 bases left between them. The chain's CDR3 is CASSQYGTLPEKLFF. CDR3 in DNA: TGTGCCAGCAGCCAATACGGGACCCTGCCCGAAAAACTGTTTTTT.

The CDR3 coding sequence is TGCGCCAGCAGCTTCCTAGCGGGCAGCACAGATACGCAGTATTTT. This codes for CASSFLAGSTDTQYF. This rearrangement joins TRBV5-1 to TRBJ2-3; TRBD2 matches 8 bases. Germline V gene lookup returns CDR1 SGHRS and CDR2 YFSETQ. Germline trimming cut 2 bases from V and 0 bases from J; bases unmatched to any gene: 2. The CDR3 consists of 15 residues. The full variable domain, with the rest looked up from reference TRBV5-1 and TRBJ2-3, is KAGVTQTPRYLIKTRGQQVTLSCSPISGHRSVSWYQQTPGQGLQFLFEYFSETQRNKGNFPGRFSGRQFSNSRSEMNVSTLELGDSALYLCASSFLAGSTDTQYFGPGTRLTVL.

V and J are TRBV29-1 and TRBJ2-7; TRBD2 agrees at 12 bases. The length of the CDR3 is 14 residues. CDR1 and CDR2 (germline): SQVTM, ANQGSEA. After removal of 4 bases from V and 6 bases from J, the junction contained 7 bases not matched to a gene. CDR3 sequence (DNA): TGCAGCGTTGGCCACAGACTAGCGGGAGTCGAGCAGTACTTC. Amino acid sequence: CSVGHRLAGVEQYF.

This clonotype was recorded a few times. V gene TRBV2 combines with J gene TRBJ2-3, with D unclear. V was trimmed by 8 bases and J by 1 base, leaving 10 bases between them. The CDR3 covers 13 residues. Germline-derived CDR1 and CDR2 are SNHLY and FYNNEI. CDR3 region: CASLVYGTDTQYF. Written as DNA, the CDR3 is TGTGCCAGCCTAGTTTATGGCACAGATACGCAGTATTTT.

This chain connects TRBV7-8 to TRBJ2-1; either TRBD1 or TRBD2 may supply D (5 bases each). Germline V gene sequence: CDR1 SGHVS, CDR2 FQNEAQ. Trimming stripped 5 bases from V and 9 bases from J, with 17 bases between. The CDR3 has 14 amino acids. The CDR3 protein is CASSRGARRGEQFF. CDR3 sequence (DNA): TGTGCCAGCAGCAGAGGGGCTAGAAGGGGTGAGCAGTTCTTC.

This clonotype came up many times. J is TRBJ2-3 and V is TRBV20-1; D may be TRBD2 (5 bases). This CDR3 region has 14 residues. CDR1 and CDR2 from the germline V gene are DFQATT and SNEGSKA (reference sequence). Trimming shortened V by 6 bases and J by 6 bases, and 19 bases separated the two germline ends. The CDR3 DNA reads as TGCAGTGCGGGAGACTCCCTAGGTGGCGATACGCAGTATTTT. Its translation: CSAGDSLGGDTQYF.

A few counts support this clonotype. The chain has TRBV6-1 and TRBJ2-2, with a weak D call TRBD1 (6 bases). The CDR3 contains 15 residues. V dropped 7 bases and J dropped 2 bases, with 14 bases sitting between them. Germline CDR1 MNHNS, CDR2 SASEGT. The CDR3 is CASIRQEPNTGELFF. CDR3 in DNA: TGTGCCAGCATCCGACAGGAACCTAACACCGGGGAGCTGTTTTTT.

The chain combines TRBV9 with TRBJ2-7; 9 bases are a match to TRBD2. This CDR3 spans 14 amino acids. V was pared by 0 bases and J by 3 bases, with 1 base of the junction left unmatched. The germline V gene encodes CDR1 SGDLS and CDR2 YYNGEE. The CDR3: CASSVGAGGYEQYF. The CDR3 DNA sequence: TGTGCCAGCAGCGTAGGAGCGGGAGGCTACGAGCAGTACTTC. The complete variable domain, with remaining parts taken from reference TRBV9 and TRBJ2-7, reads DSGVTQTPKHLITATGQRVTLRCSPRSGDLSVYWYQQSLDQGLQFLIQYYNGEERAKGNILERFSAQQFPDLHSELNLSSLELGDSALYFCASSVGAGGYEQYFGPGTRLTVT.

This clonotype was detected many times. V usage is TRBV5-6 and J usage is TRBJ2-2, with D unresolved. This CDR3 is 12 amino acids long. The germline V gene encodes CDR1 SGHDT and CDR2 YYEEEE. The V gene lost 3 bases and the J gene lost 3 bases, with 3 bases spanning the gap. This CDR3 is CASSWDTGELFF. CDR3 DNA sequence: TGTGCCAGCAGCTGGGACACCGGGGAGCTGTTTTTT.

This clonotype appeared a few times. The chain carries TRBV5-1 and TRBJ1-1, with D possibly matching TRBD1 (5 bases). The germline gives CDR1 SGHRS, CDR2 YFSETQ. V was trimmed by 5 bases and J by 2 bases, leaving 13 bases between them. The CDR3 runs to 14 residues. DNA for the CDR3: TGCGCCAGCAGAGGTTCGGGGGAAAACACTGAAGCTTTCTTT. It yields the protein CASRGSGENTEAFF.

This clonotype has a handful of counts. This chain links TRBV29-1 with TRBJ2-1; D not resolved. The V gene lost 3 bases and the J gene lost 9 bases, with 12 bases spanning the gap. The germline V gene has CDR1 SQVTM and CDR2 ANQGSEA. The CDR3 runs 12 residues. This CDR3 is CSVEKARSEQFF. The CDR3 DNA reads TGCAGCGTTGAGAAGGCACGGAGTGAGCAGTTCTTC.

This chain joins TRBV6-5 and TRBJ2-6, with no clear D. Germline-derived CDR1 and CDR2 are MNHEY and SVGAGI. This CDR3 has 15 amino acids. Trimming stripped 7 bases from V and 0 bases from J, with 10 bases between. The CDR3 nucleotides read TGTGCCAGCACCATGGTCGGCTCTGGGGCCAACGTCCTGACTTTC. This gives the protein CASTMVGSGANVLTF.

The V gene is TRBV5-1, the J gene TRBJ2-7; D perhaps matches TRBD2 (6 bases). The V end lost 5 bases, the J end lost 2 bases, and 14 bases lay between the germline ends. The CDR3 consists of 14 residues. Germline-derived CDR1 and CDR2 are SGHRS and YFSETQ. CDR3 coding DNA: TGCGCCAGCAGACTGGCTAGCGAGACCTACGAGCAGTACTTC. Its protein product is CASRLASETYEQYF. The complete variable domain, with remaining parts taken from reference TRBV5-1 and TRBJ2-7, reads KAGVTQTPRYLIKTRGQQVTLSCSPISGHRSVSWYQQTPGQGLQFLFEYFSETQRNKGNFPGRFSGRQFSNSRSEMNVSTLELGDSALYLCASRLASETYEQYFGPGTRLTVT.

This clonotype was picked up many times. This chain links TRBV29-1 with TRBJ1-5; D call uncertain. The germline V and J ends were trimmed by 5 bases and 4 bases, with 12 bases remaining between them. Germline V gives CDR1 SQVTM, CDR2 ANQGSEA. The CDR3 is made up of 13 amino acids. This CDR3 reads CSVRTARNQPQHF. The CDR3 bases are TGCAGCGTTCGGACGGCGAGGAATCAGCCCCAGCATTTT.

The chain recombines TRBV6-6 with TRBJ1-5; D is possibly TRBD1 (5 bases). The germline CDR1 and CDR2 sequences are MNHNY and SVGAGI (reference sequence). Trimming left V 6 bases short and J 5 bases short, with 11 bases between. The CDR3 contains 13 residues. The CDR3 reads CASSPGGYQPQHF. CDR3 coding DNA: TGTGCCAGCAGCCCCGGGGGGTATCAGCCCCAGCATTTT.

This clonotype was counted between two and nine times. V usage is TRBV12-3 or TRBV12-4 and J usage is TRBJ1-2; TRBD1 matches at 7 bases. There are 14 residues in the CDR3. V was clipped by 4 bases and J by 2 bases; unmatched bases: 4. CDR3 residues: CASSWDRKNYGYTF. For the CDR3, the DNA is TGTGCCAGCAGTTGGGACAGAAAGAACTATGGCTACACCTTC.

CDR3 nucleotide sequence: TGTGCCAGCAGCAAAGTCGGCGGAATCCTTTATAACTATGGCTACACCTTC. Residues: CASSKVGGILYNYGYTF. The chain is built from TRBV21-1 and TRBJ1-2. TRBV21-1 is a listed pseudogene. The CDR3 loop spans 17 amino acids.

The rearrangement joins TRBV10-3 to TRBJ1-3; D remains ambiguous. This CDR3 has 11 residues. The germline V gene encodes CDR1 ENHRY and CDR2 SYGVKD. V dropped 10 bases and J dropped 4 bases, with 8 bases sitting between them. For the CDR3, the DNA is TGTGCCACGTACTTAGGAAACACCATATATTTT. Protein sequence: CATYLGNTIYF.

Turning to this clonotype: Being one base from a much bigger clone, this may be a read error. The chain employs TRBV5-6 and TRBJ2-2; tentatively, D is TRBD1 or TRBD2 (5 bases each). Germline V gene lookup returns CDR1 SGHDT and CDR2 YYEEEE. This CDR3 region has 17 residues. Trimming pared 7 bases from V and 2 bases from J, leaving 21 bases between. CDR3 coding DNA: TGTGCCAGCTGCCCCCCCCGAAGTGGGGACAACACCGGGGAGCTGTTTTTT. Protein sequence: CASCPPRSGDNTGELFF.

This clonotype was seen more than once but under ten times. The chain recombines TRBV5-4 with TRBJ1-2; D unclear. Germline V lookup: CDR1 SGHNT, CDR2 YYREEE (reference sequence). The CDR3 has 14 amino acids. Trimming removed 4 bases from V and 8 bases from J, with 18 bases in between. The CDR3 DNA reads TGTGCCAGCAGCCCCAGTACCGACAAGAGGGGCTACACCTTC. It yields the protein CASSPSTDKRGYTF. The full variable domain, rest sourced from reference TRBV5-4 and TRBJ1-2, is ETGVTQSPTHLIKTRGQQVTLRCSSQSGHNTVSWYQQALGQGPQFIFQYYREEENGRGNFPPRFSGLQFPNYSSELNVNALELDDSALYLCASSPSTDKRGYTFGSGTRLTVV.

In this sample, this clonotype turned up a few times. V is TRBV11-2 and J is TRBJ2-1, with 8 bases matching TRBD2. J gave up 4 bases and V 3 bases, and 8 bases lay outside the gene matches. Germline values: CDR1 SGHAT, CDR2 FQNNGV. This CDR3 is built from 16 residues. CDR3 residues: CASSLGAGGLYNEQFF. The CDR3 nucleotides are TGTGCCAGCAGCTTGGGTGCGGGAGGTTTGTACAATGAGCAGTTCTTC.